This T cell receptor (beta chain) originates from a study of spatial heterogeneity in lung cancer. Ten or more counts support this clonotype. Noted time point: blood at routine non-recurrence follow-up after resection. The V gene's germline CDR1 is SNHLY and CDR2 FYNNEI. This CDR3 spans 13 amino acids. V was cut by 11 bases and J by 1 base, with 14 bases left in between. TCRdb re-called the 5' RACE reads with MiXCR, one entry per CDR3 protein. The sample consists of some 20,000 distinct CDR3 sequences, 9.2% of them appearing once. The source of this sequence is a male donor with early-stage non-small cell lung cancer. The chain recombines TRBV2 with TRBJ1-2, with D possibly TRBD1 on 6 matching bases. Specimen: PBMCs, collected at follow-up. CDR3: CAAKGDVNYGYTF. CDR3 bases: TGTGCCGCGAAGGGGGACGTTAACTATGGCTACACCTTC.